The present T cell receptor beta chain was sequenced within a study of shared clonotypes between healthy human individuals. The study's findings and limits: Generation probability values for non-shared clonotypes were lower than those for clonotypes shared by all four donors. Between a handful of donors, naive CD4 clonotypes were shared at a level of about 5%.

Original processing methods: ImmunoSEQ yielded junction-only sequences lacking quality scores, so filtering differed. The assay was immunoSEQ multiplex PCR, and TCRdb's table has in-frame clones only and misses some. V and J calls and clone size follow that table, whereas D and trimming were derived from the DNA. This sample yields more than 850,000 clones, of which more than 75% are seen a single time; approximately 0.5% belongs to the top ten. About this clone itself: The target antigen is unknown.

Sequencing input: memory CD4+ T cells from PBMCs. As for subset: CD45RA-negative fraction. The receptor was derived from a man between 18 and 29 years old in good health. Some clones in this sample may be carry-over from other donors' samples.

Here the CDR3 DNA reads TGCGCCAGCAGCTTGGAAATAGCGGGAGTGGAGCAGTTCTTC. Amino acid sequence: CASSLEIAGVEQFF. V and J are TRBV5-1 and TRBJ2-1; TRBD2 matches 9 bases. The CDR3 is made up of 14 amino acids. Germline CDR1 is SGHRS and CDR2 is YFSETQ. The V segment lost 0 bases and the J segment 10 bases; nucleotides outside the gene matches: 5.